The 5 T cell receptor beta chains below were found in one sample sequenced in a study of T cells in Graves' hyperthyroidism and ophthalmopathy. The investigators amplified TCR beta CDR3 regions from RNA transcripts. The HTBI primer set served for first-round RT-PCR of the TCR CDR3. MiXCR, applied by TCRdb to the multiplex PCR reads, yields one record per CDR3 protein. The repertoire holds 750,000 to 900,000 distinct CDR3 sequences, with about two fifths as singletons. Sequencing used blood. The receptors derive from a man between 18 and 29 years old with Graves' hyperthyroidism.

The chain's CDR3 is CASRDGARDTIYF. CDR3 DNA: TGTGCCAGCAGGGACGGAGCAAGGGACACCATATATTTT. The chain combines TRBV6-1 with TRBJ1-3; D not certain. V lost 6 bases, J lost 8 bases, and 14 bases lay in between. Germline V CDR1 and CDR2: MNHNS, SASEGT. The CDR3 loop spans 13 amino acids.

This clonotype has only one observation. The rearrangement joins TRBV9 to TRBJ1-6; D perhaps matches TRBD1 (5 bases). In germline, CDR1 is SGDLS, CDR2 YYNGEE. The CDR3 runs to 16 residues. V gave up 0 bases and J gave up 13 bases, with 20 bases separating them. CDR3 sequence: CASSVGVEPAGRPLHF. The CDR3 DNA follows: TGTGCCAGCAGCGTAGGGGTAGAACCGGCGGGACGCCCCCTCCACTTT.

CDR3 in amino acids: CASSSTSGNTEAFF. In DNA, the CDR3 is TGTGCCAGCAGCTCCACTAGCGGGAACACTGAAGCTTTCTTT. The chain recombines TRBV7-9 with TRBJ1-1; D is ambiguous. Trimming stripped 4 bases from V and 1 base from J, with 10 bases between. The CDR3 is 14 amino acids. Germline lookup yields CDR1 SEHNR and CDR2 FQNEAQ (reference sequence).

This clonotype was seen a few times. The chain recombines TRBV9 with TRBJ2-7, with D tentatively TRBD2 (6 bases). Germline V gene lookup returns CDR1 SGDLS and CDR2 YYNGEE. V was pared by 5 bases and J by 1 base, with 22 bases between. The CDR3 covers 17 residues. The CDR3 DNA is TGTGCCAGCAGTTACCCCTTCAGGGAGCGGGTATCCTACGAGCAGTACTTC. Translation gives CASSYPFRERVSYEQYF. Complete variable domain (other parts from reference TRBV9 and TRBJ2-7): DSGVTQTPKHLITATGQRVTLRCSPRSGDLSVYWYQQSLDQGLQFLIQYYNGEERAKGNILERFSAQQFPDLHSELNLSSLELGDSALYFCASSYPFRERVSYEQYFGPGTRLTVT.

A few counts support this clonotype. The J gene is TRBJ2-7, the V gene TRBV13; 8 bases are shared with TRBD1. Germline loops: CDR1 PRHDT, CDR2 FYEKMQ (reference sequence). Trimming removed 5 bases from V and 6 bases from J; junction bases left unmatched: 9. The CDR3 has 14 amino acids. The CDR3 here is CASSPARGRGEQYF. In DNA form, the CDR3 reads TGTGCCAGCAGCCCCGCCAGGGGGCGCGGCGAGCAGTACTTC.